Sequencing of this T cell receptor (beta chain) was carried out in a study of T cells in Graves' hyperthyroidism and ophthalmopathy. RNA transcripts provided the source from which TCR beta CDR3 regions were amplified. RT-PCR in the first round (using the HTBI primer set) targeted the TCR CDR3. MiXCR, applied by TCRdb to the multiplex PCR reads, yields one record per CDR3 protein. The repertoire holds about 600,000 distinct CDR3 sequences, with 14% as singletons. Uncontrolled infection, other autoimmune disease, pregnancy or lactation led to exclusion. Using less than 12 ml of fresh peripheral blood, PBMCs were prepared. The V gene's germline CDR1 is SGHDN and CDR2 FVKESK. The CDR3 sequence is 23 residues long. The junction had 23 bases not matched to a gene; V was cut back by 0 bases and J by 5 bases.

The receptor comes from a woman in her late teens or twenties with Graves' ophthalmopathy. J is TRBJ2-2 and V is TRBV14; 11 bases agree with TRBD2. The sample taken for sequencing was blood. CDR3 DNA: TGTGCCAGCAGCCAAGAAGGTGTACCGGGACTAGCGGAATCATACCGCGTAACCGGGGAGCTGTTTTTT. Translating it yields CASSQEGVPGLAESYRVTGELFF.